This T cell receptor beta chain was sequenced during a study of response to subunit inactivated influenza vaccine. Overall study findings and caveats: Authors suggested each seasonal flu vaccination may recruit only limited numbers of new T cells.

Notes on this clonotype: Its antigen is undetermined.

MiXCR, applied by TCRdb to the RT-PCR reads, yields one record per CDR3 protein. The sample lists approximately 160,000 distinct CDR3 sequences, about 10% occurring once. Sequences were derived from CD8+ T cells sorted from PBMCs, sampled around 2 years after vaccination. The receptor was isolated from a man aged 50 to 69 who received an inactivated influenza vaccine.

The DNA of the CDR3 is TGTGCCAGCAGCCACCCCCGGTTCGCGGGGGGATCCTACAATGAGCAGTTCTTC. This gives the protein CASSHPRFAGGSYNEQFF. The V and J genes are TRBV11-1 and TRBJ2-1; 8 nucleotides agree with TRBD2. The ends lost 5 bases at V and 1 base at J; junction bases unmatched: 13. The CDR3 length is 18 residues. Germline assignment: CDR1 SGHAT and CDR2 FQDESV (reference sequence).